These 28 T cell receptor beta chains share one sample of origin, sequenced in a study of low-dose radiotherapy and immunotherapy resistance in tumors. As to time point: before trial treatment. Both TCRalpha and TCRbeta chains were reverse transcribed with V-gene-specific primers. The authors amplified TCRs for 15 to 25 PCR cycles with a constant-region primer and a V-primer adapter. TCRdb re-called the reads through MiXCR, storing one row per CDR3 protein. The sample shows 54,000 or so distinct CDR3 sequences, almost 25% of them seen only once. The specimen comprised PBMCs, sampled before treatment. Source of these receptors: a male donor with prostate cancer.

This clonotype has at least ten counts. The chain links TRBV12-5 to TRBJ2-1, with 9 bases fitting TRBD1. The CDR3 is 17 residues long. J gave up 2 bases and V 1 base, and 6 bases lay outside the gene matches. Germline CDR1 and CDR2: LGHNT and FRNRAP. The CDR3 is CASGLGDRAIPYNEQFF. The CDR3 DNA reads TGTGCTAGTGGTTTGGGGGACAGGGCGATACCCTACAATGAGCAGTTCTTC.

This clonotype has ten or more counts. The chain employs TRBV2 and TRBJ1-1; 7 bases are a match to TRBD1. The CDR3 spans 15 residues. CDR1 SNHLY and CDR2 FYNNEI come from the germline V gene. V lost 6 bases, J lost 1 base, and 8 bases stayed unmatched. The CDR3 loop reads CASRGQLLPNTEAFF. CDR3 nucleotides: TGTGCCAGCAGGGGACAGCTTCTTCCGAACACTGAAGCTTTCTTT.

This clonotype was counted ten times or more. This chain connects TRBV19 to TRBJ2-3; 10 bases are shared with TRBD2. CDR1 is LNHDA, CDR2 SQIVND, per germline (reference sequence). J lost 5 bases, V lost 5 bases, and 4 bases had no gene match. The CDR3 runs 14 residues. The chain's CDR3 is CASSLGLALDTQYF. DNA of the CDR3: TGTGCCAGTAGTCTGGGACTAGCGTTAGATACGCAGTATTTT.

The chain carries TRBV7-9 and TRBJ1-1; D is uncertain. The CDR3 loop spans 15 amino acids. Trimming shortened V by 4 bases and J by 3 bases, and 15 bases separated the two germline ends. CDR1 and CDR2 from the germline V gene are SEHNR and FQNEAQ (reference sequence). DNA of the CDR3: TGTGCCAGCAGCTCTCGATCCGTGGTGGACACTGAAGCTTTCTTT. It specifies CASSSRSVVDTEAFF.

V gene TRBV5-4 combines with J gene TRBJ1-4; the match to TRBD1 covers 8 bases. The germline V gene has CDR1 SGHNT and CDR2 YYREEE (reference sequence). V shed 4 bases and J 0 bases; nucleotides not matched to a gene: 8. This CDR3 comprises 17 residues. The CDR3 loop is CASSRGQGPATNEKLFF. The CDR3 nucleotides are TGTGCCAGCAGCCGCGGACAGGGCCCTGCAACTAATGAAAAACTGTTTTTT.

The V gene is TRBV5-6, the J gene TRBJ1-2, with 9 bases lining up with TRBD1. V lost 0 bases to trimming and J lost 2 bases; unmatched junction nucleotides: 8. The CDR3 has 17 amino acids. From germline, CDR1 is SGHDT and CDR2 YYEEEE. The CDR3 DNA follows: TGTGCCAGCAGCTTGGTTGCCGGGACAGGGTTAAACTATGGCTACACCTTC. Translated, it gives CASSLVAGTGLNYGYTF. The entire variable domain, with the rest obtained from reference TRBV5-6 and TRBJ1-2, is as follows: DAGVTQSPTHLIKTRGQQVTLRCSPKSGHDTVSWYQQALGQGPQFIFQYYEEEERQRGNFPDRFSGHQFPNYSSELNVNALLLGDSALYLCASSLVAGTGLNYGYTFGSGTRLTVV.

The chain carries TRBV28 and TRBJ2-3; 9 positions agree with TRBD1. Germline V gene sequence: CDR1 MDHEN, CDR2 SYDVKM. This CDR3 is 14 amino acids long. J was trimmed by 9 bases and V by 3 bases; bases with no gene match: 7. The CDR3 DNA sequence: TGTGCCAGCAGTTTGGAGCCCGGACAGGGGACGCAGTATTTT. It translates to CASSLEPGQGTQYF. Drawing the rest from reference TRBV28 and TRBJ2-3, the complete variable domain is DVKVTQSSRYLVKRTGEKVFLECVQDMDHENMFWYRQDPGLGLRLIYFSYDVKMKEKGDIPEGYSVSREKKERFSLILESASTNQTSMYLCASSLEPGQGTQYFGPGTRLTVL.

The rearrangement links TRBV20-1 to TRBJ2-1, with a possible D match to TRBD2 (6 bases). This CDR3 is built from 16 residues. Germline V gives CDR1 DFQATT, CDR2 SNEGSKA (reference sequence). The ends were cut back, 0 bases at V and 0 bases at J, with 12 bases in the middle. The chain's CDR3 is CSARESGLSSYNEQFF. CDR3 nucleotides: TGCAGTGCTAGAGAGAGCGGGTTGAGCTCCTACAATGAGCAGTTCTTC.

This clonotype was detected many times. The chain has TRBV30 and TRBJ1-4; 11 bases match TRBD1. CDR1 is GTSNPN, CDR2 SVGIG, per germline (reference sequence). The CDR3 contains 14 residues. V trimming: 5 bases; J trimming: 7 bases; junction bases outside the gene matches: 6. CDR3 bases: TGTGCCTGGGCCCGGGACAGGGGGACTGAAAAACTGTTTTTT. It encodes CAWARDRGTEKLFF.

This clonotype has at least ten counts. The gene calls are TRBV5-1 and TRBJ2-4; TRBD2 might be the D (5 bases). The CDR3 is made up of 14 amino acids. Trimming shortened V by 5 bases and J by 0 bases, and 9 bases separated the two germline ends. The germline gives CDR1 SGHRS, CDR2 YFSETQ. The CDR3 DNA follows: TGCGCCAGCAGTACTGGACTAGCCAAAAACATTCAGTACTTC. Its translation: CASSTGLAKNIQYF.

This clonotype was counted at least ten times. The V gene is TRBV12-3 or TRBV12-4, the J gene TRBJ2-3; D unclear. Deletions cut 6 bases from V and 2 bases from J, with 3 bases between. This CDR3 has 11 residues. The CDR3 sequence: CASRITDTQYF. Here the CDR3 DNA reads TGTGCCAGCAGGATCACAGATACGCAGTATTTT.

This clonotype was counted a few times. CDR3 protein: CASSSPEGRGPEQFF. As DNA, the CDR3 is TGTGCCAGCAGTAGTCCGGAGGGCAGGGGGCCCGAGCAGTTCTTC. The genes are TRBV6-1 and TRBJ2-1; 8 bases are shared with TRBD1. Trimming removed 5 bases from V and 10 bases from J; junction bases left unmatched: 13. The length of the CDR3 is 15 residues. Germline V gene lookup returns CDR1 MNHNS and CDR2 SASEGT.

To note about this clonotype: It is likely a read error: a sequence one base away is far more abundant. J is TRBJ2-5 and V is TRBV7-2, with TRBD2 matching 8 bases. This CDR3 region has 12 residues. Trimming took 5 bases from V and 11 from J; bases not matched to a gene: 7. The V gene's germline CDR1 is SGHTA and CDR2 FQGNSA. This CDR3 reads CASSRTSIEQYF. For the CDR3, the DNA is TGTGCCAGCAGCCGGACTAGCATTGAGCAGTACTTC.

This clonotype was picked up many times. V is TRBV27 and J is TRBJ2-2, with 7 positions matching TRBD1. V was pared by 3 bases and J by 6 bases, with 10 bases of the junction left unmatched. This CDR3 contains 16 residues. Germline loops: CDR1 MNHEY, CDR2 SMNVEV (reference sequence). The CDR3 loop reads CASSFGMRGLPGELFF. The CDR3 coding sequence is TGTGCCAGCAGTTTTGGCATGAGGGGGCTACCCGGGGAGCTGTTTTTT.

The rearrangement uses TRBV5-6 and TRBJ2-1, with 8 bases fitting TRBD2. With V trimmed by 2 bases and J by 5 bases, 6 bases remained unmatched. The CDR3 runs 15 residues. Germline assignment: CDR1 SGHDT and CDR2 YYEEEE. The CDR3 DNA reads as TGTGCCAGCAGCTTTCAAGGACTAGCCGACAATGAGCAGTTCTTC. Protein: CASSFQGLADNEQFF.

V and J are TRBV11-2 and TRBJ2-5; TRBD1 matches at 11 bases. The CDR3 is made up of 14 amino acids. With 5 bases clipped from V and 6 bases from J, the junction kept 5 bases outside the gene matches. Germline loops: CDR1 SGHAT, CDR2 FQNNGV. The CDR3 sequence is CASSLDRGLQTQYF. DNA for the CDR3: TGTGCCAGCAGCCTGGACAGGGGGCTACAGACCCAGTACTTC.

The table lists this clonotype with many counts. The chain has TRBV20-1 and TRBJ2-5; D possibly corresponds to TRBD1 (6 bases). With 6 bases removed from V and 4 bases from J, the gap between germline ends came to 18 bases. The CDR3 has 14 amino acids. The V gene's germline CDR1 is DFQATT and CDR2 SNEGSKA (reference sequence). CDR3 bases: TGCAGTGCATCGGGACACCCCAGGCGAGAGACCCAGTACTTC. It translates to CSASGHPRRETQYF.

The chain uses TRBV5-1 and TRBJ2-7; D uncertain. The CDR3 covers 15 residues. Between the trimmed V and J ends, which lost 4 bases and 3 bases, there was a span of 17 bases. CDR1 SGHRS and CDR2 YFSETQ come from the germline V gene. The DNA of the CDR3 is TGCGCCAGCAGCGGTTCCAAGGCTAAGGGCTACGAGCAGTACTTC. It yields the protein CASSGSKAKGYEQYF.

The chain uses TRBV2 and TRBJ2-1, with D possibly matching TRBD1 (7 bases). This CDR3 has 15 amino acids. Trimming pared 5 bases from V and 4 bases from J, leaving 15 bases between. Germline lookup yields CDR1 SNHLY and CDR2 FYNNEI. The CDR3 DNA reads TGTGCCAGCAGTTCCGACAGGGCGGGATACAATGAGCAGTTCTTC. This encodes CASSSDRAGYNEQFF.

This clonotype was seen many times. The rearrangement links TRBV11-2 to TRBJ2-5; D may be TRBD1 or TRBD2 (5 bases each). CDR3 length: 13 residues. The V end lost 5 bases, the J end lost 1 base, and 8 bases lay between the germline ends. The germline V gene encodes CDR1 SGHAT and CDR2 FQNNGV. The CDR3, as DNA: TGTGCCAGCAGCACGGGGCGCCAAGAGACCCAGTACTTC. Translating gives CASSTGRQETQYF.

This clonotype was seen repeatedly, ten times or more. The chain recombines TRBV28 with TRBJ2-2; 7 positions agree with TRBD1. The V segment lost 6 bases and the J segment 7 bases; nucleotides outside the gene matches: 8. Per the germline V gene, CDR1 is MDHEN and CDR2 is SYDVKM. The CDR3 loop spans 14 amino acids. CDR3 nucleotide sequence: TGTGCCAGCAGGCCAGGGGGTCAAGGCGGGGAGCTGTTTTTT. As protein: CASRPGGQGGELFF. Combining the CDR3 with reference TRBV28 and TRBJ2-2 gives the whole variable domain DVKVTQSSRYLVKRTGEKVFLECVQDMDHENMFWYRQDPGLGLRLIYFSYDVKMKEKGDIPEGYSVSREKKERFSLILESASTNQTSMYLCASRPGGQGGELFFGEGSRLTVL.

There are many counts of this clonotype. The chain is built from TRBV13 and TRBJ2-5; D may correspond to TRBD1 or TRBD2 (6 bases each). Germline V gives CDR1 PRHDT, CDR2 FYEKMQ (reference sequence). Trimming pared 3 bases from V and 5 bases from J, leaving 13 bases between. CDR3 size: 14 residues. The CDR3, as DNA: TGTGCCAGCAGCTTCGAGAGGGGGGTTGAGACCCAGTACTTC. Its translation is CASSFERGVETQYF.

This clonotype appeared many times. This chain connects TRBV20-1 to TRBJ2-7; D is possibly TRBD2 (5 bases). From germline, CDR1 is DFQATT and CDR2 SNEGSKA (reference sequence). The CDR3 runs to 14 residues. Trimming cost V 6 bases and J 0 bases, with 15 bases left between them. CDR3 DNA: TGCAGTGCAGGGAGACCGAGAGGCTCCTACGAGCAGTACTTC. It yields the protein CSAGRPRGSYEQYF.

This clonotype showed up many times. The chain recombines TRBV28 with TRBJ2-7; TRBD1 agrees at 7 bases. Germline values: CDR1 MDHEN, CDR2 SYDVKM. Trimming at V came to 4 bases and at J to 2 bases, leaving 5 bases not matched to a gene. The CDR3 extends over 14 amino acids. The DNA of the CDR3 is TGTGCCAGCAGTTATCCGGGACAGACCTACGAGCAGTACTTC. This gives the protein CASSYPGQTYEQYF.

Note on this clonotype: This likely came from a read error, as a far larger clone is one base away. The V gene is TRBV6-8, the J gene TRBJ2-6, with 9 bases lining up with TRBD1. The CDR3 runs to 19 residues. V trimming: 7 bases; J trimming: 0 bases; junction bases outside the gene matches: 13. CDR1 and CDR2 (germline): MNHGY, SAAAGT. The CDR3 sequence is CASKPGGGTGFSGANVLTF. CDR3 in DNA: TGTGCCAGCAAACCAGGTGGGGGGACAGGGTTCTCTGGGGCCAACGTCCTGACTTTC.

The genes are TRBV13 and TRBJ2-7; TRBD1 matches at 9 bases. Germline assignment: CDR1 PRHDT and CDR2 FYEKMQ (reference sequence). The CDR3 has 14 amino acids. After removal of 6 bases from V and 5 bases from J, the junction contained 8 bases not matched to a gene. The CDR3 sequence: CASRLTGGLDEQYF. DNA of the CDR3: TGTGCCAGCAGGCTGACAGGGGGTCTGGACGAGCAGTACTTC.

This clonotype was counted ten times or more. The gene calls are TRBV13 and TRBJ1-2, with D maybe TRBD1 (5 bases). V lost 4 bases to trimming and J lost 9 bases, with 18 bases between them. Germline assignment: CDR1 PRHDT and CDR2 FYEKMQ (reference sequence). The CDR3 is made up of 14 amino acids. The CDR3 coding sequence is TGTGCCAGCAGCTCAGCAATACTCAGGGAAAGCTACACCTTC. It is translated as CASSSAILRESYTF.

This clonotype was recorded many times. This rearrangement joins TRBV6-2 or TRBV6-3 to TRBJ2-5; D remains unclear. The CDR3 loop spans 12 amino acids. Per germline, CDR1 MNHEY and CDR2 SVGEGT. V lost 8 bases to trimming and J lost 4 bases, with 11 bases between them. The CDR3 protein is CASGTDGETQYF. The DNA of the CDR3 is TGTGCCAGCGGAACCGACGGAGAGACCCAGTACTTC.